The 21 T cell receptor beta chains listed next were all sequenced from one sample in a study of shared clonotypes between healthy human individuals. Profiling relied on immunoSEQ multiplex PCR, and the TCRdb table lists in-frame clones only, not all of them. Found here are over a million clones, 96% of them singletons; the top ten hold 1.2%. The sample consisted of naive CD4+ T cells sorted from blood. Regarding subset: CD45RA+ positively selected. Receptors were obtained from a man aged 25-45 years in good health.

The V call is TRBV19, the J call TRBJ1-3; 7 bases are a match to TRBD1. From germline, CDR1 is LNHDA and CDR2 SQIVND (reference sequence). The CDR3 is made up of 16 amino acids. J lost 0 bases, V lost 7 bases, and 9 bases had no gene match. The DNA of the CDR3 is TGTGCCAGTATCCCAGGGGGATTCTACTCTGGAAACACCATATATTTT. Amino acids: CASIPGGFYSGNTIYF.

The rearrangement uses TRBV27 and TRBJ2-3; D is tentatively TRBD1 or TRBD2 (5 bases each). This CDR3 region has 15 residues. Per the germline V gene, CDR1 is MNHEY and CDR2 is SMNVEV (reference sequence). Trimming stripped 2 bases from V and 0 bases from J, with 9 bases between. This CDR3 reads CASSLGGSSTDTQYF. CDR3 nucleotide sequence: TGTGCCAGCAGTTTAGGGGGATCTAGCACAGATACGCAGTATTTT.

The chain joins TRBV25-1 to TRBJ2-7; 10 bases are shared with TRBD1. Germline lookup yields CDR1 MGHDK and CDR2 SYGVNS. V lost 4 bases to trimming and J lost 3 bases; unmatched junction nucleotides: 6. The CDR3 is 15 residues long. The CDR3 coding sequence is TGTGCCAGCAGTGTGGGGACAGGGGTTCACTACGAGCAGTACTTC. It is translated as CASSVGTGVHYEQYF.

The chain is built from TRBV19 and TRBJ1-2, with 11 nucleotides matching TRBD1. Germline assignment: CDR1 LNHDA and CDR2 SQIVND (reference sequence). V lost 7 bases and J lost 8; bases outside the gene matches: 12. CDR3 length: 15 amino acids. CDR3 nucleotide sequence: TGTGCCAGTAAAGATGAGGGACAGGGGGTATTGGGCTACACCTTC. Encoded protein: CASKDEGQGVLGYTF.

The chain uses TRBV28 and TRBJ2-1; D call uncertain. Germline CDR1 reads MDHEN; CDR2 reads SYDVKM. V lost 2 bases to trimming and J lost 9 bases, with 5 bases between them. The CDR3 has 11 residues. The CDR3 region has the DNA TGTGCCAGCAGTTTAAATGGTGAGCAGTTCTTC. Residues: CASSLNGEQFF.

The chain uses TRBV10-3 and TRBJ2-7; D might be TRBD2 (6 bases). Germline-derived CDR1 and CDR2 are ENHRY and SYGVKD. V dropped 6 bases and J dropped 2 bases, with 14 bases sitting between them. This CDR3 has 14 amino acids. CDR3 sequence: CAIRSGTSTYEQYF. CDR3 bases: TGTGCCATCAGATCCGGGACTTCGACCTACGAGCAGTACTTC.

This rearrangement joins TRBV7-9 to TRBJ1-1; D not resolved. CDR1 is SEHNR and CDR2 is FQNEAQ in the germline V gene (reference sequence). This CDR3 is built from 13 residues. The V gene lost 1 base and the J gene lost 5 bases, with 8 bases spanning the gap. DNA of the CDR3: TGTGCCAGCAGCTTAGAATGGCGGACTGAAGCTTTCTTT. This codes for CASSLEWRTEAFF. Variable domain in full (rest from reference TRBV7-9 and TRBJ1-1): DTGVSQNPRHKITKRGQNVTFRCDPISEHNRLYWYRQTLGQGPEFLTYFQNEAQLEKSRLLSDRFSAERPKGSFSTLEIQRTEQGDSAMYLCASSLEWRTEAFFGQGTRLTVV.

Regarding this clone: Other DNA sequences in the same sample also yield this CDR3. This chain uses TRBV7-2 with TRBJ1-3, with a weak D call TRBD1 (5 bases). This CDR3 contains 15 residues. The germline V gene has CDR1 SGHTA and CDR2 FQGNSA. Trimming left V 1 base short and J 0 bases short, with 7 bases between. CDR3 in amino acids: CASSLVTGSGNTIYF. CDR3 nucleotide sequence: TGTGCCAGCAGCTTAGTAACAGGCTCTGGAAACACCATATATTTT.

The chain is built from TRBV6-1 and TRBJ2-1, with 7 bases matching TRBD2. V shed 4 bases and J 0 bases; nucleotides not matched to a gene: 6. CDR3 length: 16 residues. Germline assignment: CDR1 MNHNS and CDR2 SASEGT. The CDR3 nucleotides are TGTGCCAGCAGTGTTAGCGGGCGCAGCTCCTACAATGAGCAGTTCTTC. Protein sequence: CASSVSGRSSYNEQFF.

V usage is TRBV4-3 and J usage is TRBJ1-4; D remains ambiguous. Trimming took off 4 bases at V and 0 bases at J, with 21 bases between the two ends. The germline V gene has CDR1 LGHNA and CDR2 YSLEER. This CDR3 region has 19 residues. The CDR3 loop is CASSPHDWPPSATNEKLFF. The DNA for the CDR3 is TGCGCCAGCAGCCCGCATGATTGGCCCCCATCAGCAACTAATGAAAAACTGTTTTTT.

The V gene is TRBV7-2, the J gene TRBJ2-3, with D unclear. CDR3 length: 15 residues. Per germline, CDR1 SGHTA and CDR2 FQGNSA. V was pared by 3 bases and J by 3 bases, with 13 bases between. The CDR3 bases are TGTGCCAGCAGCTTCAGGCCCCTAAGAACAGATACGCAGTATTTT. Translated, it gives CASSFRPLRTDTQYF.

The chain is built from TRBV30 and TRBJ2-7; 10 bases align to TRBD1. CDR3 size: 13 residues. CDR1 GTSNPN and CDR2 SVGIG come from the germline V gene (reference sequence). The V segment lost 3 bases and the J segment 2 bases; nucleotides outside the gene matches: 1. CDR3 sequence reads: CAWRGQGPYEQYF. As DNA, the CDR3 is TGTGCCTGGAGGGGACAGGGGCCCTACGAGCAGTACTTC.

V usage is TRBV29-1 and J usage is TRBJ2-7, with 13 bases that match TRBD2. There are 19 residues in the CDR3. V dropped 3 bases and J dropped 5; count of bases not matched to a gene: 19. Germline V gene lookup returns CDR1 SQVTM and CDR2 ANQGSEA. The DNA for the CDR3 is TGCAGCGTTGATTCGGCGCCAGGGGGGACTAGCGGGAAGCGGGACGAGCAGTACTTC. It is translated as CSVDSAPGGTSGKRDEQYF.

The CDR3 reads CASSFTGELFF. CDR3 bases: TGTGCCAGCAGCTTCACCGGGGAGCTGTTTTTT. The chain links TRBV11-2 to TRBJ2-2; D is unclear. This CDR3 contains 11 residues. The germline V gene encodes CDR1 SGHAT and CDR2 FQNNGV. V was clipped by 3 bases and J by 4 bases, with 0 bases between them.

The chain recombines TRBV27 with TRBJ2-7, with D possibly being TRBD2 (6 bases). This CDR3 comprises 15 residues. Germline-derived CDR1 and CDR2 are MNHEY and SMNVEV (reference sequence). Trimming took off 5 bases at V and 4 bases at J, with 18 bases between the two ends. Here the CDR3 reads CASSPWGGTPYEQYF. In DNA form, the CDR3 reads TGTGCCAGCAGTCCCTGGGGAGGAACACCATACGAGCAGTACTTC.

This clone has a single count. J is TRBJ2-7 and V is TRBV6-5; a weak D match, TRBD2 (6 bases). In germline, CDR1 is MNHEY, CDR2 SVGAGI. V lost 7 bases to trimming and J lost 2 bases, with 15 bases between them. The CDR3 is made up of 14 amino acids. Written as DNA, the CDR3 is TGTGCCAGCAAATACCCTGGGGGGACCTACGAGCAGTACTTC. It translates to CASKYPGGTYEQYF.

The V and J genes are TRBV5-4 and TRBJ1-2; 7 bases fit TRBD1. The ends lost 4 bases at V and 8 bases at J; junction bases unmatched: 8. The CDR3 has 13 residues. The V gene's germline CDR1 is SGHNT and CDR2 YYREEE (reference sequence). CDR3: CASSITGERGYTF. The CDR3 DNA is TGTGCCAGCAGCATCACAGGGGAACGCGGCTACACCTTC.

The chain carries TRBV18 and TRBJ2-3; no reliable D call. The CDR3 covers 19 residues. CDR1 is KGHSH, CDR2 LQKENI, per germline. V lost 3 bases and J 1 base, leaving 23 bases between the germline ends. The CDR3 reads CASSPYSPRNTKRTDTQYF. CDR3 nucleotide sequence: TGTGCCAGCTCACCTTATTCCCCGAGGAATACTAAACGCACAGATACGCAGTATTTT.

CDR3: CASSLQSGSTTEAFF. For the CDR3, the DNA is TGCGCCAGCAGCCTACAGTCCGGGTCTACCACTGAAGCTTTCTTT. The V gene is TRBV5-1, the J gene TRBJ1-1; no clear D. Per the germline V gene, CDR1 is SGHRS and CDR2 is YFSETQ. This CDR3 comprises 15 residues. V was clipped by 4 bases and J by 4 bases, with 17 bases between them.

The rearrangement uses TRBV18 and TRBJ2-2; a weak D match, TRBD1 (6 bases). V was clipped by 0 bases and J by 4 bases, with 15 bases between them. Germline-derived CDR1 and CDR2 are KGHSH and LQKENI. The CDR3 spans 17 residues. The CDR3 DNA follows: TGTGCCAGCTCACCACCCAACCGGGACACTTTCACCGGGGAGCTGTTTTTT. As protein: CASSPPNRDTFTGELFF.

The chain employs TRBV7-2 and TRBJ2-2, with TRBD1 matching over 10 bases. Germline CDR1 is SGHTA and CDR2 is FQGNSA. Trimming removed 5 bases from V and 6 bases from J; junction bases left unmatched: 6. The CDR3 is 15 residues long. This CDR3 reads CASSRTGGVAGELFF. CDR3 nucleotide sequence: TGTGCCAGCAGCAGGACAGGGGGAGTGGCCGGGGAGCTGTTTTTT.